These 20 T cell receptor beta chains originate from one sample sequenced in a study of regulatory T cells in long-lasting Graves disease. Time point: newly diagnosed GD, antithyroid drugs for less than 3 months. From RNA extracted from PBMCs, the TCR library was made. Arm-PCR of CDR3 regions and iRepertoire HTBI primers were the basis on which TCR beta libraries were built. TCRdb re-derived calls from the multiplex PCR reads in MiXCR, one entry per CDR3 protein. The sample consists of hundreds of thousands of distinct CDR3 sequences, roughly 15% of them appearing once. This sample was also put to use in a study of T cells in Graves' hyperthyroidism and ophthalmopathy.

The sequencing here drew on peripheral blood mononuclear cells (PBMCs), taken at new diagnosis, from a patient treated with antithyroid drugs. The receptors come from a woman aged 25 to 39 with Graves disease.

This clonotype turned up a few times. One junction end disagrees with the germline gene, perhaps due to a read error. This sequence joins TRBV7-7 and TRBJ2-1; 13 nucleotides line up with TRBD2. This CDR3 region has 15 residues. The V gene's germline CDR1 is SSHAT and CDR2 FNYEAQ (reference sequence). CDR3 sequence: CASSRGTSGKDEQFF. CDR3 nucleotide sequence: TGTGCTAGCAGCCGGGGGACTAGCGGGAAGGATGAGCAGTTCTTC.

This clonotype was found many times. This chain connects TRBV7-9 to TRBJ2-4; 7 positions match TRBD1. The germline gives CDR1 SEHNR, CDR2 FQNEAQ (reference sequence). This CDR3 has 15 residues. The ends lost 4 bases at V and 6 bases at J; junction bases unmatched: 9. CDR3 nucleotide sequence: TGTGCCAGCAGCTCTAGTTTGAGGGACAGAAACATTCAGTACTTC. Protein: CASSSSLRDRNIQYF.

This clonotype was counted many times. This sequence joins TRBV3-1 and TRBJ1-4; D call uncertain. Trimming took off 1 base at V and 12 bases at J, with 6 bases between the two ends. CDR3 length: 11 amino acids. Germline V gives CDR1 LGHDT, CDR2 YNNKEL (reference sequence). This CDR3 is CASSQVGELFF. The CDR3 DNA sequence: TGTGCCAGCAGCCAAGTCGGGGAACTGTTTTTT. Variable domain in full (rest from reference TRBV3-1 and TRBJ1-4): DTAVSQTPKYLVTQMGNDKSIKCEQNLGHDTMYWYKQDSKKFLKIMFSYNNKELIINETVPNRFSPKSPDKAHLNLHINSLELGDSAVYFCASSQVGELFFGSGTQLSVL.

This clonotype was counted only a few times. V and J are TRBV7-3 and TRBJ2-1, with 10 bases matching TRBD2. The CDR3 has 17 residues. J was trimmed by 2 bases and V by 5 bases; bases with no gene match: 9. Germline-derived CDR1 and CDR2 are SGHTA and FQGTGA. The CDR3 loop reads CASSVRGTSVPYNEQFF. The CDR3 coding sequence is TGTGCCAGCAGCGTCCGGGGGACTAGCGTACCCTACAATGAGCAGTTCTTC.

This clonotype has ten or more counts. The gene calls are TRBV28 and TRBJ1-5; D perhaps matches TRBD1 (5 bases). Per the germline V gene, CDR1 is MDHEN and CDR2 is SYDVKM. V shed 4 bases and J shed 6 bases, with 13 bases lying between them. This CDR3 is 14 amino acids long. CDR3 DNA: TGTGCCAGCAGTTCAGGCAGGGCAGGTCAGCCCCAGCATTTT. This encodes CASSSGRAGQPQHF.

This clonotype was seen at least ten times. The V and J genes are TRBV20-1 and TRBJ1-5; possible D gene TRBD1, 5 bases. Trimming took off 7 bases at V and 6 bases at J, with 22 bases between the two ends. The germline V gene encodes CDR1 DFQATT and CDR2 SNEGSKA (reference sequence). The CDR3 covers 15 residues. The CDR3 spells CSGKMGGGPGQPQHF. The CDR3 region has the DNA TGCAGTGGAAAGATGGGGGGTGGCCCGGGTCAGCCCCAGCATTTT.

This clonotype came up many times. The gene calls are TRBV2 and TRBJ1-5; D is possibly TRBD1 (5 bases). This CDR3 is built from 14 residues. The V gene lost 9 bases and the J gene lost 1 base, with 13 bases spanning the gap. From germline, CDR1 is SNHLY and CDR2 FYNNEI. CDR3 sequence: CARGGAISNQPQHF. The CDR3 bases are TGTGCCAGGGGGGGAGCAATCAGCAATCAGCCCCAGCATTTT.

V usage is TRBV6-1 and J usage is TRBJ2-4; tentatively, D is TRBD1 or TRBD2 (5 bases each). From germline, CDR1 is MNHNS and CDR2 SASEGT. V was trimmed by 5 bases and J by 0 bases, leaving 14 bases between them. The CDR3 totals 16 residues. In DNA, the CDR3 is TGTGCCAGCAGTCGCTGGGTGAGGGGAGCCAAAAACATTCAGTACTTC. Translated, it gives CASSRWVRGAKNIQYF.

This clonotype was counted between two and nine times. The rearrangement joins TRBV12-5 to TRBJ2-2; D might be TRBD2 (6 bases). V lost 6 bases to trimming and J lost 7 bases, with 30 bases between them. The germline V gene has CDR1 LGHNT and CDR2 FRNRAP. CDR3 length: 19 residues. In DNA, the CDR3 is TGTGCTAGTGGCAACGCCCGGGGACTTTTTGAGGGGACCATCGGGGAGCTGTTTTTT. This gives the protein CASGNARGLFEGTIGELFF.

This chain joins TRBV7-3 and TRBJ1-2; 9 bases line up with TRBD1. CDR3 length: 14 residues. V trimming: 5 bases; J trimming: 6 bases; junction bases outside the gene matches: 7. CDR1 SGHTA and CDR2 FQGTGA come from the germline V gene. The CDR3 DNA is TGTGCCAGCAGCCCCATGGGGGACAGGGATGGCTACACCTTC. Translated: CASSPMGDRDGYTF. Based on the CDR3 plus reference TRBV7-3 and TRBJ1-2, the full variable domain is GAGVSQTPSNKVTEKGKYVELRCDPISGHTALYWYRQSLGQGPEFLIYFQGTGAADDSGLPNDRFFAVRPEGSVSTLKIQRTERGDSAVYLCASSPMGDRDGYTFGSGTRLTVV.

This clonotype was counted only a few times. This chain links TRBV5-6 with TRBJ2-1; D gene unclear. The germline gives CDR1 SGHDT, CDR2 YYEEEE. The V end lost 2 bases, the J end lost 5 bases, and 8 bases lay between the germline ends. This CDR3 spans 13 amino acids. The CDR3 loop reads CASSFLTHNEQFF. CDR3 sequence (DNA): TGTGCCAGCAGCTTTTTGACTCACAATGAGCAGTTCTTC.

For this clonotype: A far larger clone is only one base removed, so a read error is likely. This CDR3 is missing its conserved last phenylalanine or tryptophan, likely due to a read error. The J gene is TRBJ2-7, the V gene TRBV11-2, with a possible D match to TRBD1 (5 bases). The end of the DNA fits TRBJ2-5 better, so the J call may be wrong. The CDR3 has 14 residues. Germline lookup yields CDR1 SGHAT and CDR2 FQNNGV. CDR3 in DNA: TGTGCCAGCAGCTTAAACTGGCAGGGAGAGACCCAGTACCTC. Its protein product is CASSLNWQGETQYL.

This clonotype was detected many times. The J gene is TRBJ2-7, the V gene TRBV7-9, with D hard to call. The CDR3 consists of 13 residues. Per germline, CDR1 SEHNR and CDR2 FQNEAQ (reference sequence). V was trimmed by 1 base and J by 6 bases, leaving 10 bases between them. The CDR3: CASSLEGISEQYF. CDR3 DNA sequence: TGTGCCAGCAGCTTAGAGGGTATAAGCGAGCAGTACTTC.

The gene calls are TRBV19 and TRBJ2-1; 9 nucleotides line up with TRBD1. V lost 3 bases, J lost 14 bases, and 5 bases stayed unmatched. This CDR3 region has 12 residues. Germline V gene data show CDR1 as LNHDA and CDR2 as SQIVND (reference sequence). CDR3 in amino acids: CASSIWDREKFF. CDR3 sequence (DNA): TGTGCCAGTAGTATCTGGGACAGGGAGAAGTTCTTC.

The chain employs TRBV20-1 and TRBJ2-1; D is ambiguous. CDR1 and CDR2 from the germline V gene are DFQATT and SNEGSKA (reference sequence). V shed 2 bases and J shed 1 base, with 12 bases lying between them. There are 15 residues in the CDR3. CDR3: CSARIARGSYNEQFF. CDR3 DNA sequence: TGCAGTGCTAGAATCGCGCGCGGTTCCTACAATGAGCAGTTCTTC.

This clonotype was recorded many times. The gene calls are TRBV18 and TRBJ2-7; 7 positions agree with TRBD1. In germline, CDR1 is KGHSH, CDR2 LQKENI. Trimming took 4 bases from V and 2 from J; bases not matched to a gene: 8. The CDR3 length is 15 residues. As DNA, the CDR3 is TGTGCCAGCTCACGAACAGGGGCACAGACCTACGAGCAGTACTTC. Encoded protein: CASSRTGAQTYEQYF.

This clonotype was found a few times. The V gene is TRBV10-3, the J gene TRBJ1-6; the match to TRBD1 covers 7 bases. The J segment lost 10 bases and the V segment lost 10 bases, leaving 7 bases of the junction unmatched. Germline assignment: CDR1 ENHRY and CDR2 SYGVKD. CDR3 length equals 12 residues. The CDR3 loop is CASCDRDSPLHF. CDR3 DNA sequence: TGTGCCAGCTGCGACAGGGACTCACCCCTCCACTTT.

This clonotype came up many times. V and J are TRBV7-2 and TRBJ2-7; 11 positions agree with TRBD2. CDR3 length: 15 residues. Trimming took 5 bases from V and 4 from J; bases not matched to a gene: 7. The germline V gene has CDR1 SGHTA and CDR2 FQGNSA. The CDR3 here is CASSQSLAGAYEQYF. As DNA, the CDR3 is TGTGCCAGCAGCCAATCACTAGCGGGAGCTTACGAGCAGTACTTC.

In its sample, this clonotype was seen a few times. The chain has TRBV20-1 and TRBJ2-1; D perhaps matches TRBD1 (5 bases). The V end lost 6 bases, the J end lost 8 bases, and 17 bases lay between the germline ends. The CDR3 loop spans 13 amino acids. Germline values: CDR1 DFQATT, CDR2 SNEGSKA (reference sequence). The CDR3 here is CSARGWGGDEQFF. Here the CDR3 DNA reads TGCAGTGCAAGGGGCTGGGGCGGCGATGAGCAGTTCTTC.

This clonotype was detected many times. CDR3 in amino acids: CASSGQSNQPQHF. DNA of the CDR3: TGTGCCAGCAGTGGACAGAGCAATCAGCCCCAGCATTTT. The chain carries TRBV12-3 or TRBV12-4 and TRBJ1-5, with a possible D match to TRBD1 (6 bases). The CDR3 is 13 amino acids. V lost 5 bases, J lost 1 base, and 6 bases lay in between.